A single TCR beta chain is shown here with its context. What it binds is not known. An end of the junction differs from the germline gene, which may be a read error. Germline V gene data show CDR1 as SGHRS and CDR2 as YFSETQ. The CDR3 spans 15 residues. The record originates from a study of tumor-infiltrating lymphocytes in primary liver carcinoma. Turning to the study itself: Both sexes were represented among patients, who were 30 to 69 years old.

The study, taken as a whole, reports: Against blood, tumors held a significantly higher top-250-clone fraction (p = 0.039).

Co-extracting RNA and DNA was done with about 20-33 mg of unsorted bulk tissue as input. The cohort consisted of patients whose primary liver carcinoma was surgically resected. Chronic HBV infection, which was untreated, was present in the patients. From approximately 530 ng of total RNA, TCR beta-specific cDNA was reverse-transcribed using a constant-region primer. Libraries of TCR beta came from three nested multiplex PCR rounds with slightly modified ARM-PCR. Two initial PCR rounds of around 9 cycles each paired TRBV1-TRBV30 forward primers with a C-beta reverse primer. MiXCR, applied by TCRdb to the multiplex PCR reads, yields one record per CDR3 protein. The table has fewer than 90,000 distinct CDR3 sequences, approximately 77% seen once.

Material for sequencing was liver tumor tissue from sampling region 1. Subset meaning: tumor region T1, superior pole. The TCR comes from a man aged 35-49 years with primary liver carcinoma and hepatitis B virus infection. The chain uses TRBV5-1 and TRBJ2-3, with 10 nucleotides matching TRBD2. This CDR3 reads CASGLLAGGTDTQCF. The DNA of the CDR3 is TGCGCCAGCGGCTTGTTAGCGGGAGGCACAGATACGCAGTGTTTT.